The clone carrying this TCR beta chain was found many times. Its target is unknown. The record originates from a study of blood T cells in healthy people across ages. The V segment lost 0 bases and the J segment 5 bases; nucleotides outside the gene matches: 6. Germline V gene data show CDR1 as SGHAT and CDR2 as FQNNGV. This CDR3 contains 16 residues. Broader study findings: Strong correlation linked observed beta diversity and percent naive T cells.

With a J-beta primer mix and a sample-barcoded 5' primer, a second PCR ran 7 to 11 cycles. TCRdb analysed the 5' RACE reads with MiXCR anew, one entry per CDR3 protein. This sample yields approximately 900,000 distinct CDR3 sequences, of which 25% to 35% are seen a single time; roughly 10% belongs to the top ten. The sample was also linked to a second study, of T cells of mothers and their children.

Sequenced: blood. The chain employs TRBV11-2 and TRBJ2-1; 8 nucleotides agree with TRBD1. The TCR comes from a woman aged 40 to 50 in good health. CDR3 region: CASSLDGDRINNEQFF. In nucleotides, the CDR3 is TGTGCCAGCAGCTTAGATGGGGACAGGATTAACAATGAGCAGTTCTTC.